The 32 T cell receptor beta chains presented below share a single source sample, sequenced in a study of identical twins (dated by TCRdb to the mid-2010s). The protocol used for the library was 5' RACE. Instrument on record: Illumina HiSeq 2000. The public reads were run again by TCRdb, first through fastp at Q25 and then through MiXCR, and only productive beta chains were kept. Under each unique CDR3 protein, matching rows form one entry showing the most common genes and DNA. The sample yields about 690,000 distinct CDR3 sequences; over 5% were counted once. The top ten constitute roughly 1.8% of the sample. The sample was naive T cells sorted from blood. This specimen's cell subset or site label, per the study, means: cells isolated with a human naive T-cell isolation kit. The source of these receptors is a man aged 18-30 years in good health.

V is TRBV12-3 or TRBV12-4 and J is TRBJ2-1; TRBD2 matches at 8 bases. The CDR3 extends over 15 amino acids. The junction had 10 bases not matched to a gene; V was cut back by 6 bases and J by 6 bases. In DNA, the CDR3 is TGTGCCAGCAGAACCGGGACTAGTTTCGTCAATGAGCAGTTCTTC. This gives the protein CASRTGTSFVNEQFF.

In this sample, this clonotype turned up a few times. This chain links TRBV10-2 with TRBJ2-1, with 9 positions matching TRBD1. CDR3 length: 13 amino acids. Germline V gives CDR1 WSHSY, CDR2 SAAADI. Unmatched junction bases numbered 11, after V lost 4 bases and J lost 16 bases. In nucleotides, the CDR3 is TGCGCCAGCAGTGGGAACCCGGGACAGGGAGAATTCTTC. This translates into CASSGNPGQGEFF.

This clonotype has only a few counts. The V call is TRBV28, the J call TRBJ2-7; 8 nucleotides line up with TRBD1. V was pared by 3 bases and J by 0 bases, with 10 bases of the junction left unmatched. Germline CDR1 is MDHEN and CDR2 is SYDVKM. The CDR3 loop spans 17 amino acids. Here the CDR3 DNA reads TGTGCCAGCAGTTTCAGTCTTTCGGGACAGGACTCCTACGAGCAGTACTTC. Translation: CASSFSLSGQDSYEQYF.

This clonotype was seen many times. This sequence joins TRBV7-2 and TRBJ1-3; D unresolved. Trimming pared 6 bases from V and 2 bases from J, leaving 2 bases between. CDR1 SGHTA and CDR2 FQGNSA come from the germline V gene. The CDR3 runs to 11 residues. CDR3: CASSPGNTIYF. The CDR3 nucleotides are TGTGCCAGCAGTCCTGGAAACACCATATATTTT.

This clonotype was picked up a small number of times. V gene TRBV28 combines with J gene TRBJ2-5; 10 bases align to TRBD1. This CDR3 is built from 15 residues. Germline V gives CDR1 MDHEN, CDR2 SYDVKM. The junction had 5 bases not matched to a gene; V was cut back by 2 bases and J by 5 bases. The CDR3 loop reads CASSLRTGGWETQYF. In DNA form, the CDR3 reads TGTGCCAGCAGTTTACGGACAGGGGGTTGGGAGACCCAGTACTTC.

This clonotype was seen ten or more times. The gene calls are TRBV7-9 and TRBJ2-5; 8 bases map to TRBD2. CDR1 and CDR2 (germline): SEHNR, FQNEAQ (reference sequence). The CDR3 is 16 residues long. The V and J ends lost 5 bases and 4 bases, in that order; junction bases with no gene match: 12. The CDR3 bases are TGTGCCAGCAGCCCGAAAACCGGGAGGGCCCGAGAGACCCAGTACTTC. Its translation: CASSPKTGRARETQYF.

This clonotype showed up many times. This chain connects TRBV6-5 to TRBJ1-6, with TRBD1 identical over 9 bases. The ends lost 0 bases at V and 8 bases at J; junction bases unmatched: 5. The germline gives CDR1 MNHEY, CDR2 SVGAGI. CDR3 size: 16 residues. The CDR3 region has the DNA TGTGCCAGCAGTTACTCGAGGGGACAGGGTTATTCACCCCTCCACTTT. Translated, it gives CASSYSRGQGYSPLHF.

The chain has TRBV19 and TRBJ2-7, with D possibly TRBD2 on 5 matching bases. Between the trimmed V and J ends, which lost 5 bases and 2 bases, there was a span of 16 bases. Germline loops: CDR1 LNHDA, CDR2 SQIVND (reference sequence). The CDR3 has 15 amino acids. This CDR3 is CASSLSGAQPYEQYF. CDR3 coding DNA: TGTGCCAGTAGTTTAAGCGGCGCCCAGCCCTACGAGCAGTACTTC.

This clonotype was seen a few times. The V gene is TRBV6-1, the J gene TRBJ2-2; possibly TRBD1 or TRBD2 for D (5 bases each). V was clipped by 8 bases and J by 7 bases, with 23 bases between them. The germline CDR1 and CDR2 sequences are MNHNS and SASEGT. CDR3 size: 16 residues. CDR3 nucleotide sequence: TGTGCCAGCCGGAGGACTGGATTGGGGGTCGGCGGGGAGCTGTTTTTT. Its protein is CASRRTGLGVGGELFF.

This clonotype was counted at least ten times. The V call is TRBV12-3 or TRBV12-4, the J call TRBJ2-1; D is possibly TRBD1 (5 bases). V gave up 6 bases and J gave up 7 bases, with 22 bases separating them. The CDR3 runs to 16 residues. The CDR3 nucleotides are TGTGCCAGCAGCGATGTGCCGGCTAGGGGCCGAAATGAGCAGTTCTTC. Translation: CASSDVPARGRNEQFF.

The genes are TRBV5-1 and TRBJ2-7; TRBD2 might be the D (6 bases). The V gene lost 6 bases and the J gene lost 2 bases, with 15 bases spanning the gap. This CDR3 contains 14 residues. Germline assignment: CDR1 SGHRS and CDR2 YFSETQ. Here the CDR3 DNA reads TGCGCCAGCACTTTAAACGGGGGAACCTACGAGCAGTACTTC. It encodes CASTLNGGTYEQYF.

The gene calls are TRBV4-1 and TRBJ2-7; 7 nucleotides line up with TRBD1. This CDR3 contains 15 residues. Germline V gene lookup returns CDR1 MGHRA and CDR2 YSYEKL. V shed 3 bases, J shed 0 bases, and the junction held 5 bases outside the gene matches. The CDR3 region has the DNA TGCGCCAGCAGCCAGAAACCAGGGGGCTCCTACGAGCAGTACGTC. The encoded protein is CASSQKPGGSYEQYV.

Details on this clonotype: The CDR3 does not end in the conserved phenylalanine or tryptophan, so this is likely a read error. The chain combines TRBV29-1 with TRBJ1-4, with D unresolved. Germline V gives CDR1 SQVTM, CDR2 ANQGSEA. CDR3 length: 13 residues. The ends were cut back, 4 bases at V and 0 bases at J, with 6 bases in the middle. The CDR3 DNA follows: TGCAGCGTTGGGGAAGCAACTAATGAAAAACTGTTTTAT. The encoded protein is CSVGEATNEKLFY.

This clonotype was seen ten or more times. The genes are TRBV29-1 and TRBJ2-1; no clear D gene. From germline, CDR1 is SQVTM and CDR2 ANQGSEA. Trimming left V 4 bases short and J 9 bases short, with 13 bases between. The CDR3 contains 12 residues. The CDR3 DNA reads TGCAGCGTTGTCGGTTCGGCGGTTGAGCAGTTCTTC. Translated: CSVVGSAVEQFF.

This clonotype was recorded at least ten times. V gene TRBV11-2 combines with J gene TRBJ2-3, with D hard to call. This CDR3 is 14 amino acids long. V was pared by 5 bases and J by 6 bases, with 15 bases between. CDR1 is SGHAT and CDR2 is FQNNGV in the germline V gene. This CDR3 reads CASSRLTVLDTQYF. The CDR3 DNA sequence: TGTGCCAGCAGCCGTCTGACGGTGTTGGATACGCAGTATTTT.

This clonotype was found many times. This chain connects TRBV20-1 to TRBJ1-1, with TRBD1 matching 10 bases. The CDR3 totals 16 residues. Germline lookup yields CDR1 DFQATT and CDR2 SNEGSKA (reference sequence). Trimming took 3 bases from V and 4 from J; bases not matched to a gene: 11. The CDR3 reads CSASGTGDYQGTEAFF. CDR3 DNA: TGCAGTGCTAGCGGGACAGGGGATTATCAAGGCACTGAAGCTTTCTTT.

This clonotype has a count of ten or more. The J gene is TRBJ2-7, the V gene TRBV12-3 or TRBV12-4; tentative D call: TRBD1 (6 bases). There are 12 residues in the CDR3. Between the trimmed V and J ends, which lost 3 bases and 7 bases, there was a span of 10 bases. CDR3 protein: CASSLDSREQYV. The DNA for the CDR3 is TGTGCCAGCAGTTTGGACAGCCGGGAGCAGTACGTC.

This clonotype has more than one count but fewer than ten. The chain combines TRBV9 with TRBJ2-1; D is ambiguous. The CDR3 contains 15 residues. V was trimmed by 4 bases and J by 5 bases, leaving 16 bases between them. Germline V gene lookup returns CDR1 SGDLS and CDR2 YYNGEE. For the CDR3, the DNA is TGTGCCAGCAGCCCAGCAGAGCGTACAGACAATGAGCAGTTCTTC. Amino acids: CASSPAERTDNEQFF.

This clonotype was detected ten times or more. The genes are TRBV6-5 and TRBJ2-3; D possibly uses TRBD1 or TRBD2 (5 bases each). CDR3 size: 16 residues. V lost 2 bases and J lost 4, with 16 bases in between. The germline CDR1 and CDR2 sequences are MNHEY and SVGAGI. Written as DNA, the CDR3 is TGTGCCAGCAGTTACCTTAAGCTAGCAGGGCCAGATACGCAGTATTTT. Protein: CASSYLKLAGPDTQYF.

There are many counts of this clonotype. The CDR3 region is CATSGTGVDQETQYF. The CDR3 DNA reads TGTGCCACCAGCGGGACAGGGGTGGACCAAGAGACCCAGTACTTC. This rearrangement joins TRBV24-1 to TRBJ2-5; TRBD1 matches 10 bases. The CDR3 length is 15 residues. Per the germline V gene, CDR1 is KGHDR and CDR2 is SFDVKD. The J segment lost 0 bases and the V segment lost 7 bases, leaving 4 bases of the junction unmatched.

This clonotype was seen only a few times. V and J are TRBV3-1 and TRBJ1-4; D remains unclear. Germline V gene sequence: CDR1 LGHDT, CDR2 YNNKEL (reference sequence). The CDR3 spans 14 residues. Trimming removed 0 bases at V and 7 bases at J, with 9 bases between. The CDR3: CASSQENLGEKLFF. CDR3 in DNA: TGTGCCAGCAGCCAAGAGAATTTAGGTGAAAAACTGTTTTTT.

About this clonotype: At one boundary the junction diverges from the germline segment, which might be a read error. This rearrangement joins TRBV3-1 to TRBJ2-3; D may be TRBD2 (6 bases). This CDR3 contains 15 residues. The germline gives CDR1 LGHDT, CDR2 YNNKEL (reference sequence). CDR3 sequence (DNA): TGTGCCATCAGCACTAGCTCCGCCAACACAGATACGCAGTATTTT. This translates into CAISTSSANTDTQYF.

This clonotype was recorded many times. DNA for the CDR3: TGTGCCAGCAGCTGGGACGCCGCCTCCTACGAGCAGTACTTC. It yields the protein CASSWDAASYEQYF. The chain recombines TRBV28 with TRBJ2-7; D possibly uses TRBD1 or TRBD2 (5 bases each). The CDR3 consists of 14 residues. V gave up 6 bases and J gave up 0 bases, with 12 bases separating them. Germline assignment: CDR1 MDHEN and CDR2 SYDVKM.

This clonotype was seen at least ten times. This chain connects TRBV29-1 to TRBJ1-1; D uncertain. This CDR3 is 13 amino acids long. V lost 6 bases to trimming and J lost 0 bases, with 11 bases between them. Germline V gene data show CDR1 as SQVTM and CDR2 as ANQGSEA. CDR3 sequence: CSVGNLMNTEAFF. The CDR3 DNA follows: TGCAGCGTAGGGAACTTAATGAACACTGAAGCTTTCTTT.

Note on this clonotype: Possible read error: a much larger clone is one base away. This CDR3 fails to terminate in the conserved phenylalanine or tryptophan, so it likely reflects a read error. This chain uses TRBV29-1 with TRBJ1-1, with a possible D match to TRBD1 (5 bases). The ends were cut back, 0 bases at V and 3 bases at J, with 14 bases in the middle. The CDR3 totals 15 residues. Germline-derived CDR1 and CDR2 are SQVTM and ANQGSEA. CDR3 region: CSVEDWTMGHTEAFS. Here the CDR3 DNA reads TGCAGCGTTGAAGATTGGACAATGGGTCACACTGAAGCTTTCTCT.

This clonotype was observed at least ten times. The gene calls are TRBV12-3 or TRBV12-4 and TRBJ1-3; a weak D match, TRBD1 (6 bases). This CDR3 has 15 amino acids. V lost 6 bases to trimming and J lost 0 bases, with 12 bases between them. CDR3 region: CASRVTGHSGNTIYF. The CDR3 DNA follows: TGTGCCAGCAGGGTTACAGGGCACTCTGGAAACACCATATATTTT.

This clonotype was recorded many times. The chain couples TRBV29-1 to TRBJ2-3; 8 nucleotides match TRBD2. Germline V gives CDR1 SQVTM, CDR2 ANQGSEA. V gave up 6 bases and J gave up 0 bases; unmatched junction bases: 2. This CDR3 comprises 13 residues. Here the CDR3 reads CSVASGSTDTQYF. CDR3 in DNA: TGCAGCGTCGCTAGCGGGAGCACAGATACGCAGTATTTT.

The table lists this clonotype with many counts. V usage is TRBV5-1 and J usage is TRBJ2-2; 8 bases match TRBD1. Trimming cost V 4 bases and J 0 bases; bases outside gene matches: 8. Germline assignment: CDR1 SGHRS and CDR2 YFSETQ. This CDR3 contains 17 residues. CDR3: CASSIGLRGPNTGELFF. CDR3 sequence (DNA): TGCGCCAGCAGCATAGGACTCAGGGGGCCGAACACCGGGGAGCTGTTTTTT.

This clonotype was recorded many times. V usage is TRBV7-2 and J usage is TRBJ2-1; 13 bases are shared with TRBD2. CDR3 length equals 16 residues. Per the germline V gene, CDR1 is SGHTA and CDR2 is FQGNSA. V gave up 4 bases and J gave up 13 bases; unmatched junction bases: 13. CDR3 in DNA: TGTGCCAGCAGCTCTCGAGACGGACTAGCGGGAGTTCGTCAGTTCTTC. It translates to CASSSRDGLAGVRQFF.

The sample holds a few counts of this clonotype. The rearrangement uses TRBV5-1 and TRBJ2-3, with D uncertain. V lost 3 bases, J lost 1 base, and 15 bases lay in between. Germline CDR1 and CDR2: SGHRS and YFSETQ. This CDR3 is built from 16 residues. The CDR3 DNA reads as TGCGCCAGCAGCTCCTTGATAAGCGTTGGCACAGATACGCAGTATTTT. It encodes CASSSLISVGTDTQYF.

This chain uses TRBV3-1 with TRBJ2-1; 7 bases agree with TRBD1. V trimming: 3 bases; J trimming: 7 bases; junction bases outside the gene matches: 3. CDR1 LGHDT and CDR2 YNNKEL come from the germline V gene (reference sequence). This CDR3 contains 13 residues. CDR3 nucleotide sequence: TGTGCCAGCAGCCAGACAGGGCGAAATGAGCAGTTCTTC. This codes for CASSQTGRNEQFF.

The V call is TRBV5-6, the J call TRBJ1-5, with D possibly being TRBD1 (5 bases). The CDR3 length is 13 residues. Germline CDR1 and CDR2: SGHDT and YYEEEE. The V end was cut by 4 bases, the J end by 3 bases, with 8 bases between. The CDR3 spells CASSDSPNQPQHF. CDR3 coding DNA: TGTGCCAGCAGCGACAGCCCCAATCAGCCCCAGCATTTT.